Following are 9 T cell receptor beta chains from one sample sequenced in a study of blood T cells in healthy people across ages. For the second PCR, which ran for 7 to 11 cycles, a sample-barcoded 5' primer and a J-beta primer mix were used. TCRdb reprocessed the 5' RACE reads with MiXCR, giving one entry per CDR3 protein. This repertoire shows 650,000 to 700,000 distinct CDR3 sequences, about 32% found once; its top ten account for approximately 15%. Sequencing was performed on blood. The origin of the receptors is a woman of 80 years or more in good health.

A single count supports this clonotype. The chain joins TRBV5-5 to TRBJ1-1; no firm D call. V lost 0 bases to trimming and J lost 2 bases, with 8 bases between them. The germline gives CDR1 SGHKS, CDR2 YYEKEE (reference sequence). CDR3 size: 14 residues. The chain's CDR3 is CASSLGYSNTEAFF. DNA for the CDR3: TGTGCCAGCAGCTTGGGTTATAGTAACACTGAAGCTTTCTTT.

The CDR3 spells CASSLSGVVSQPQHF. As DNA, the CDR3 is TGTGCCAGCAGCTTGTCAGGGGTGGTCAGTCAGCCCCAGCATTTT. V is TRBV5-6 and J is TRBJ1-5; maybe TRBD1 (6 bases). V lost 1 base, J lost 6 bases, and 14 bases lay in between. The CDR3 spans 15 residues. Germline-derived CDR1 and CDR2 are SGHDT and YYEEEE. The entire variable domain, with the rest obtained from reference TRBV5-6 and TRBJ1-5, is as follows: DAGVTQSPTHLIKTRGQQVTLRCSPKSGHDTVSWYQQALGQGPQFIFQYYEEEERQRGNFPDRFSGHQFPNYSSELNVNALLLGDSALYLCASSLSGVVSQPQHFGDGTRLSIL.

As to this clonotype: Germline is not matched at one junction end, which may reflect a read error. The chain links TRBV6-1 to TRBJ2-7; the D is unclear. CDR3 length equals 14 residues. In germline, CDR1 is MNHNS, CDR2 SASEGT. CDR3 residues: CTSRPWTDPYEQYF. CDR3 DNA: TGTACCAGCAGGCCATGGACGGATCCCTACGAGCAGTACTTC.

This clonotype was picked up many times. The CDR3 coding sequence is TGTGCCAGCAGGGATACTAAAGAGACCCAGTACTTC. Translation gives CASRDTKETQYF. The chain is built from TRBV6-2 or TRBV6-3 and TRBJ2-5; D unresolved. CDR1 and CDR2 from the germline V gene are MNHEY and SVGEGT. This CDR3 is 12 amino acids long. Trimming removed 6 bases at V and 3 bases at J, with 8 bases between.

The chain joins TRBV20-1 to TRBJ2-6, with TRBD2 as a possible D gene (7 bases). This CDR3 comprises 15 residues. Trimming stripped 3 bases from V and 6 bases from J, with 15 bases between. From germline, CDR1 is DFQATT and CDR2 SNEGSKA (reference sequence). Written as DNA, the CDR3 is TGCAGTGCTAGTCCGGGGGGCCTACAGGCCAACGTCCTGACTTTC. Translated, it gives CSASPGGLQANVLTF.

V is TRBV10-3 and J is TRBJ1-2; possibly TRBD1 for D (5 bases). Trimming stripped 0 bases from V and 8 bases from J, with 16 bases between. Germline V lookup: CDR1 ENHRY, CDR2 SYGVKD. The CDR3 runs to 15 residues. The CDR3: CAISESRGRLEGYTF. The CDR3 DNA reads TGTGCCATCAGTGAGTCGAGGGGTCGGCTGGAGGGCTACACCTTC.

Concerning this clonotype: The final CDR3 position lacks the conserved phenylalanine or tryptophan, pointing to a likely read error. The rearrangement joins TRBV12-3 or TRBV12-4 to TRBJ2-7; tentatively, D is TRBD1 or TRBD2 (6 bases each). CDR3 length: 14 residues. The CDR3 sequence is CTSSLEGGPYEQYS. CDR3 DNA: TGTACCAGCAGTTTAGAAGGGGGGCCCTACGAGCAGTACTCC.

This clonotype came up a few times. A clone one base away is much larger, so this may be a read error. J is TRBJ2-1 and V is TRBV30; 7 bases agree with TRBD1. This CDR3 region has 15 residues. V was clipped by 2 bases and J by 13 bases; unmatched bases: 17. Per germline, CDR1 GTSNPN and CDR2 SVGIG (reference sequence). The CDR3 nucleotides read TGTGCCTGGAGTCACTTCGGACAGGCCCAAGAGACCCAGTTCTTC. This translates into CAWSHFGQAQETQFF.

Comment on this clonotype: Since a much larger clone is just one base distant, this may be a read error. The rearrangement links TRBV6-5 to TRBJ2-5, with D perhaps matching TRBD1 (6 bases). The CDR3 is made up of 13 amino acids. Germline V CDR1 and CDR2: MNHEY, SVGAGI. Trimming cost V 2 bases and J 13 bases, with 17 bases left between them. The CDR3: CASSYRGTHERYF. The DNA for the CDR3 is TGTGCCAGCAGTTACAGGGGGACCCACGAGCGGTACTTC.